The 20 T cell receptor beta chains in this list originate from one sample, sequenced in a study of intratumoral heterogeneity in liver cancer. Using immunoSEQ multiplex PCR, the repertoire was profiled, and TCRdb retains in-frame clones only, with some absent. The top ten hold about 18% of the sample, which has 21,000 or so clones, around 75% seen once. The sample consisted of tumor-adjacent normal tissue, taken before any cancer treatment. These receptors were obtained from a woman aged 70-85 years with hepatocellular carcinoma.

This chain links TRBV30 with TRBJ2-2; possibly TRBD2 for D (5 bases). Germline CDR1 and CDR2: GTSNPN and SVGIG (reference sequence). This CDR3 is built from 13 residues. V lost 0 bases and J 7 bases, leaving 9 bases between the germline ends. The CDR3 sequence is CAWSVRGSGELFF. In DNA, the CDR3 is TGTGCCTGGAGTGTACGGGGTAGCGGGGAGCTGTTTTTT.

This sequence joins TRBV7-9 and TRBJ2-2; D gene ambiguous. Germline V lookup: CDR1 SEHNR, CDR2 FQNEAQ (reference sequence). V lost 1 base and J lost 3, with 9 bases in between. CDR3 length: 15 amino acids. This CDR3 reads CASSLVDGHTGELFF. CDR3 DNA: TGTGCCAGCAGCTTAGTCGACGGACACACCGGGGAGCTGTTTTTT.

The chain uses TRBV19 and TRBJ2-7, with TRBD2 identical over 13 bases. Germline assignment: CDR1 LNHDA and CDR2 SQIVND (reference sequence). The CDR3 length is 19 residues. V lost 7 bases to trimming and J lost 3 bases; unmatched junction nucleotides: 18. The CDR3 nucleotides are TGTGCCAGTACTTCGTGGACTAGCGGGAGAGAGGGGGGCCACTACGAGCAGTACTTC. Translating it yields CASTSWTSGREGGHYEQYF.

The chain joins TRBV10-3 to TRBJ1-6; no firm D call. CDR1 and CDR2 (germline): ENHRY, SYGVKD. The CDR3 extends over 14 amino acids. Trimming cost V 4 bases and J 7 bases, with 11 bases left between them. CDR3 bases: TGTGCCATCAGTGTCGGGGTTGGGAATTCACCCCTCCACTTT. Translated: CAISVGVGNSPLHF.

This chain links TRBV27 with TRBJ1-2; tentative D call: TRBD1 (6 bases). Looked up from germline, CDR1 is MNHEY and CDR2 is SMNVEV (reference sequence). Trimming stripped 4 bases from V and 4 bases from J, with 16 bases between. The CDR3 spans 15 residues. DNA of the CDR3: TGTGCCAGCAGTTACGGGCCATTGGACAGCTATGGCTACACCTTC. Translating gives CASSYGPLDSYGYTF.

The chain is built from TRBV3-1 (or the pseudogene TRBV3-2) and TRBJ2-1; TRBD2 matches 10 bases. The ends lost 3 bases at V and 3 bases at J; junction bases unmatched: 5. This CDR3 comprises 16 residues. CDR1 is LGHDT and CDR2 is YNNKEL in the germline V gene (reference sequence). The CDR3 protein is CASSQLAGVDYNEQFF. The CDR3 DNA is TGTGCCAGCAGCCAGCTAGCGGGAGTTGACTACAATGAGCAGTTCTTC.

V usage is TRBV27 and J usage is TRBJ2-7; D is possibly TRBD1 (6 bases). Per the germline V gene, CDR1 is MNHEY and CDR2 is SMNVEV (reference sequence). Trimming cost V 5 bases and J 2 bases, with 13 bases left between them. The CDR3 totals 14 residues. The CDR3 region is CASSADRLTYEQYF. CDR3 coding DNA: TGTGCCAGCAGTGCCGACAGGTTAACCTACGAGCAGTACTTC.

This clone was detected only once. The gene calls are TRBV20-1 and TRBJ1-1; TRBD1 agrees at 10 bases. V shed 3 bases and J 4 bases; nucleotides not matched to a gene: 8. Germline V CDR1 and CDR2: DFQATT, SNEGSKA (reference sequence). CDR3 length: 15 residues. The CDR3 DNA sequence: TGCAGTGCTAGTTTAATGGACAGGGGGAGCACTGAAGCTTTCTTT. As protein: CSASLMDRGSTEAFF.

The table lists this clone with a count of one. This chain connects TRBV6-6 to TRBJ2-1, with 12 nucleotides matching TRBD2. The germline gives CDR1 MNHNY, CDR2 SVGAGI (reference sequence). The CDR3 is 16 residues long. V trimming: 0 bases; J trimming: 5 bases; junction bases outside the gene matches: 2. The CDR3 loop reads CASSYSRLAGDNEQFF. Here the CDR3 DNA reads TGTGCCAGCAGTTACTCCAGACTAGCGGGAGACAATGAGCAGTTCTTC.

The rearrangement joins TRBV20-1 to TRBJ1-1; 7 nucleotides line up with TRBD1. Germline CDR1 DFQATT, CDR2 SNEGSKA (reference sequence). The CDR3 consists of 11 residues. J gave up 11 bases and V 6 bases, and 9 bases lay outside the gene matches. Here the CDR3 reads CSAKDRMGAFF. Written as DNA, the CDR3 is TGCAGTGCCAAGGACAGGATGGGGGCTTTCTTT.

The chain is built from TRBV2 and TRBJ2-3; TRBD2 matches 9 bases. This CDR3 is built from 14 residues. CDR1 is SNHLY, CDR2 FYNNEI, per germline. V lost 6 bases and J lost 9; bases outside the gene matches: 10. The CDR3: CASRGSRTSVTQYF. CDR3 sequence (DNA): TGTGCCAGCAGAGGCTCCCGGACTAGCGTGACGCAGTATTTT.

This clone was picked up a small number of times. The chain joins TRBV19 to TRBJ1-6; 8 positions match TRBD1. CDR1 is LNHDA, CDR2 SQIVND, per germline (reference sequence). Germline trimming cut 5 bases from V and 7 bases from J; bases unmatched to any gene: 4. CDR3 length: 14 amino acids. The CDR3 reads CASSSQGGNSPLHF. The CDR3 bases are TGTGCCAGTAGTTCACAGGGGGGAAATTCACCCCTCCACTTT.

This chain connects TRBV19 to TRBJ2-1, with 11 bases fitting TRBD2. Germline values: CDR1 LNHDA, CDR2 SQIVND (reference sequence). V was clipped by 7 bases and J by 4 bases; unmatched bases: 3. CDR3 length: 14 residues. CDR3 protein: CASTGTSGYNEQFF. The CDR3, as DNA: TGTGCCAGTACGGGGACTAGCGGTTACAATGAGCAGTTCTTC.

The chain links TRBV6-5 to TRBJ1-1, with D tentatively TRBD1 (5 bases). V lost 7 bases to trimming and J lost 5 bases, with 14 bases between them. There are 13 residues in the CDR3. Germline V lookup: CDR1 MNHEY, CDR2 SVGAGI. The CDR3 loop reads CASKEQGGTEAFF. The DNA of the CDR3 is TGTGCCAGCAAGGAGCAGGGAGGGACTGAAGCTTTCTTT.

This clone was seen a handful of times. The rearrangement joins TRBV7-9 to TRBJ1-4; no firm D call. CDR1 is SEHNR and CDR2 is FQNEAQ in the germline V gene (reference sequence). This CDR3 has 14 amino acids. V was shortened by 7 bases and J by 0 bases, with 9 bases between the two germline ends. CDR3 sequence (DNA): TGTGCCAGCACTTTTACGGCAACTAATGAAAAACTGTTTTTT. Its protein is CASTFTATNEKLFF. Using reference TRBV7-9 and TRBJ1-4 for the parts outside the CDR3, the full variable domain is DTGVSQNPRHKITKRGQNVTFRCDPISEHNRLYWYRQTLGQGPEFLTYFQNEAQLEKSRLLSDRFSAERPKGSFSTLEIQRTEQGDSAMYLCASTFTATNEKLFFGSGTQLSVL.

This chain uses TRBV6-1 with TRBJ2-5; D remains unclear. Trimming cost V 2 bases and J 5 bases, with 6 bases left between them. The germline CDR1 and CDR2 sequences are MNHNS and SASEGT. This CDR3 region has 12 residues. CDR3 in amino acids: CASSESQETQYF. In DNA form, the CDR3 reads TGTGCCAGCAGTGAATCACAGGAGACCCAGTACTTC.

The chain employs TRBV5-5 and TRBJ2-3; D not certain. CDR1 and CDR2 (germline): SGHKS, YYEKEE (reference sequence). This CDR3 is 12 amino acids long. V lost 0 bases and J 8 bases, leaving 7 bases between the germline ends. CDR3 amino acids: CASSLGESTQYF. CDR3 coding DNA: TGTGCCAGCAGCTTGGGTGAGAGTACGCAGTATTTT.

The CDR3 protein is CASSEQGGTNEKLFF. CDR3 in DNA: TGTGCCAGCAGCGAACAGGGCGGGACTAATGAAAAACTGTTTTTT. The V gene is TRBV28, the J gene TRBJ1-4; the D gene is possibly TRBD1 (6 bases). V lost 6 bases and J 2 bases, leaving 13 bases between the germline ends. The germline gives CDR1 MDHEN, CDR2 SYDVKM. The CDR3 consists of 15 residues.

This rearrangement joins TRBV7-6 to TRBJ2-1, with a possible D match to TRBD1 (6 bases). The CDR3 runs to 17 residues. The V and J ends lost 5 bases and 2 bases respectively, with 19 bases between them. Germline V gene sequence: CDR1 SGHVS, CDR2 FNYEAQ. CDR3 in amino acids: CASSPSLDRNPYNEQFF. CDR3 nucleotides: TGTGCCAGCAGCCCCAGCCTCGACAGGAATCCCTACAATGAGCAGTTCTTC.

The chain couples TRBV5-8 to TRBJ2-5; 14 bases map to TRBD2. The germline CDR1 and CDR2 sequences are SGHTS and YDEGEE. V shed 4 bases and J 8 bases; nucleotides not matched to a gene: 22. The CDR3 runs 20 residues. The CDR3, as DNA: TGTGCCAGCAGCCCTTCTTGGGGACAGAAGACTAGCGGGAGGGCCGATACCCAGTACTTC. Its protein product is CASSPSWGQKTSGRADTQYF.